The clone carrying this T cell receptor beta chain turned up a few times. Its antigen is as yet unknown. This specimen comes from a study of post-analysis software for immune sequencing data. The wider study: Relapsing-remitting, secondary progressive and progressive-relapsing multiple sclerosis were all included among the disease courses. Study conclusions and caveats: Controls significantly exceeded multiple sclerosis patients in normalized Chao1 diversity. Strong co-clustering by F measure was evident for samples that had been prepared in the same batch. Elevated frequency relative to controls characterized several TRBV segments in patients, TRBV5-6, TRBV5-1 and TRBV20-1 among them.

Trimming took 6 bases from V and 0 from J; bases not matched to a gene: 9. Germline V CDR1 and CDR2: MNHNY, SVGAGI (reference sequence). The CDR3 sequence is 16 residues long. Presence of unique molecular identifiers characterized the TCR beta cDNA libraries. Each sample of about 0.95 to 11 million input T cells yielded 500,000 or so cDNA molecules, so each molecule approximated one T cell. From the PCR reads, TCRdb called clonotypes with MiXCR, one entry per CDR3 protein. The top ten hold about 0.5% of the sample, which has over 700,000 distinct CDR3 sequences, less than 35% seen once. The receptor comes from a girl aged 5-17 years with multiple sclerosis. The chain links TRBV6-6 to TRBJ2-3; TRBD2 aligns across 7 bases. The sample was blood. In nucleotides, the CDR3 is TGTGCCAGCAGCTCCGGGACTATCTCTAGCACAGATACGCAGTATTTT. Its protein is CASSSGTISSTDTQYF.